What follows are 25 T cell receptor beta chains derived from one specimen sequenced in a study of blood T cell repertoires in COVID-19. TCRdb's copy holds only in-frame clones and misses some; the assay was immunoSEQ multiplex PCR. The data contain 50,000 to 75,000 clones, around nine tenths of them seen just once; the ten biggest clones take up around a fifth. Sequenced material: peripheral blood. These receptors were collected from a woman in her 50s with active or convalescent COVID-19.

The V and J genes are TRBV15 and TRBJ1-1, with TRBD1 as a possible D gene (5 bases). The CDR3 has 13 residues. V lost 3 bases and J lost 5, with 10 bases in between. Germline CDR1 reads LNHNV; CDR2 reads YYDKDF (reference sequence). CDR3 bases: TGTGCCACCAGCAGCTACCAGGGAACTGAAGCTTTCTTT. Its translation: CATSSYQGTEAFF.

J is TRBJ1-2 and V is TRBV30, with D possibly matching TRBD1 (6 bases). Germline V gene sequence: CDR1 GTSNPN, CDR2 SVGIG (reference sequence). The V end lost 3 bases, the J end lost 5 bases, and 16 bases lay between the germline ends. The CDR3 is made up of 14 amino acids. This chain's CDR3 is CAWRGAGMGYGYTF. Written as DNA, the CDR3 is TGTGCCTGGAGGGGGGCCGGAATGGGGTATGGCTACACCTTC.

The chain links TRBV27 to TRBJ1-4; D is perhaps TRBD1 (6 bases). Germline CDR1 reads MNHEY; CDR2 reads SMNVEV (reference sequence). The CDR3 runs 12 residues. V lost 3 bases to trimming and J lost 8 bases, with 7 bases between them. CDR3 DNA: TGTGCCAGCAGTTTGACAGGAGAAAAACTGTTTTTT. Protein sequence: CASSLTGEKLFF.

J is TRBJ1-3 and V is TRBV4-1; perhaps TRBD1 as D (5 bases). V lost 2 bases and J lost 2, with 7 bases in between. This CDR3 is 14 amino acids long. Germline V gene data show CDR1 as MGHRA and CDR2 as YSYEKL. The CDR3 nucleotides are TGCGCCAGCAGCCAATCCAGGGCTGGAAACACCATATATTTT. It is translated as CASSQSRAGNTIYF.

The CDR3 DNA follows: TGTGCCAGCAGCCACGATGGAGGGGGGGCCTTGCAGCCCCAGCATTTT. Protein sequence: CASSHDGGGALQPQHF. The rearrangement links TRBV6-6 to TRBJ1-5; TRBD1 is a possible D gene (6 bases). Per germline, CDR1 MNHNY and CDR2 SVGAGI (reference sequence). This CDR3 spans 16 amino acids. Trimming cost V 6 bases and J 7 bases, with 22 bases left between them.

The gene calls are TRBV9 and TRBJ2-5; 7 bases agree with TRBD1. The germline gives CDR1 SGDLS, CDR2 YYNGEE. Trimming removed 4 bases from V and 2 bases from J; junction bases left unmatched: 8. The CDR3 has 15 amino acids. CDR3 loop: CASSPWGQSQETQYF. The CDR3 DNA reads as TGTGCCAGCAGCCCATGGGGACAGTCGCAAGAGACCCAGTACTTC.

This sequence joins TRBV19 and TRBJ2-6, with 12 positions matching TRBD1. This CDR3 is built from 19 residues. Germline V gives CDR1 LNHDA, CDR2 SQIVND (reference sequence). The V gene end was trimmed by 2 bases and the J gene end by 3 bases; junction bases not matched to a gene: 8. DNA of the CDR3: TGTGCCAGTAGTATACAACCGGGACAGGGGGCGCGTGGGGCCAACGTCCTGACTTTC. It yields the protein CASSIQPGQGARGANVLTF.

This clone was counted a few times. This chain joins TRBV15 and TRBJ2-5; weak D call: TRBD2 (6 bases). Trimming took off 3 bases at V and 5 bases at J, with 16 bases between the two ends. This CDR3 region has 15 residues. Per the germline V gene, CDR1 is LNHNV and CDR2 is YYDKDF (reference sequence). CDR3 region: CATSSLRLVGETQYF. The DNA of the CDR3 is TGTGCCACCAGCAGTTTGCGACTAGTGGGGGAGACCCAGTACTTC.

This clone appeared a single time. The chain employs TRBV4-1 and TRBJ1-3, with D maybe TRBD1 (6 bases). V gave up 6 bases and J gave up 2 bases, with 20 bases separating them. CDR3 length: 17 amino acids. Per the germline V gene, CDR1 is MGHRA and CDR2 is YSYEKL. The CDR3 DNA is TGCGCCAGCAGTCCAACCCCTTCACAGGGAGCTGGAAACACCATATATTTT. Its translation is CASSPTPSQGAGNTIYF.

The rearrangement uses TRBV9 and TRBJ2-1, with 11 positions matching TRBD2. The CDR3 contains 16 residues. V lost 4 bases to trimming and J lost 3 bases; unmatched junction nucleotides: 6. CDR1 is SGDLS, CDR2 YYNGEE, per germline. The CDR3, as DNA: TGTGCCAGCAGCCCTCGACTAGCGGGGATCTACAATGAGCAGTTCTTC. It translates to CASSPRLAGIYNEQFF.

CDR3 in DNA: TGTGCCAGCAGCTTAGACTTTTATGAGCAGTTCTTC. It translates to CASSLDFYEQFF. V gene TRBV7-8 combines with J gene TRBJ2-1; D not certain. Germline V gives CDR1 SGHVS, CDR2 FQNEAQ. This CDR3 contains 12 residues. V was clipped by 1 base and J by 8 bases, with 6 bases between them.

This chain uses TRBV7-6 with TRBJ2-4, with 8 bases that match TRBD1. Per germline, CDR1 SGHVS and CDR2 FNYEAQ. Trimming cost V 5 bases and J 0 bases; bases outside gene matches: 12. The CDR3 runs 18 residues. The CDR3 protein is CASSPEQGDSLAKNIQYF. In DNA, the CDR3 is TGTGCCAGCAGCCCCGAACAGGGGGACAGTCTAGCCAAAAACATTCAGTACTTC.

The chain employs TRBV20-1 and TRBJ1-5; 7 bases agree with TRBD1. The trim removed 3 bases at V and 11 bases at J, leaving 16 bases unmatched. The CDR3 runs 15 residues. Germline CDR1 and CDR2: DFQATT and SNEGSKA (reference sequence). In DNA, the CDR3 is TGCAGTGCTAGTTCGACAGGGATGGGGCAATCAGCCCAGCATTTT. It encodes CSASSTGMGQSAQHF.

The V gene is TRBV19, the J gene TRBJ2-7, with 12 bases that match TRBD1. V shed 6 bases, J shed 1 base, and the junction held 7 bases outside the gene matches. CDR1 and CDR2 (germline): LNHDA, SQIVND (reference sequence). CDR3 length: 16 amino acids. The CDR3: CASSRDRGLISYEQYF. In DNA form, the CDR3 reads TGTGCCAGTAGCAGGGACAGGGGGCTGATTTCCTACGAGCAGTACTTC. Variable domain in full (rest from reference TRBV19 and TRBJ2-7): DGGITQSPKYLFRKEGQNVTLSCEQNLNHDAMYWYRQDPGQGLRLIYYSQIVNDFQKGDIAEGYSVSREKKESFPLTVTSAQKNPTAFYLCASSRDRGLISYEQYFGPGTRLTVT.

The chain employs TRBV9 and TRBJ2-1, with 12 bases identical to TRBD2. The CDR3 loop spans 19 amino acids. V gave up 3 bases and J gave up 2 bases; unmatched junction bases: 12. The germline CDR1 and CDR2 sequences are SGDLS and YYNGEE. The CDR3 sequence is CASSAPSGRADRAYNEQFF. CDR3 sequence (DNA): TGTGCCAGCAGCGCCCCTAGCGGGAGGGCCGATAGAGCCTACAATGAGCAGTTCTTC.

The rearrangement uses TRBV28 and TRBJ1-2; D remains ambiguous. Trimming shortened V by 3 bases and J by 0 bases, and 5 bases separated the two germline ends. Germline CDR1 and CDR2: MDHEN and SYDVKM. This CDR3 spans 13 amino acids. The CDR3 is CASSFTANYGYTF. The CDR3 DNA is TGTGCCAGCAGTTTTACAGCTAACTATGGCTACACCTTC.

This rearrangement joins TRBV7-9 to TRBJ1-1; D is possibly TRBD1 (6 bases). The V gene lost 4 bases and the J gene lost 0 bases, with 15 bases spanning the gap. Germline-derived CDR1 and CDR2 are SEHNR and FQNEAQ (reference sequence). The CDR3 runs to 16 residues. CDR3 sequence (DNA): TGTGCCAGCAGCTCGAATCAGGGGCCTATGAACACTGAAGCTTTCTTT. As protein: CASSSNQGPMNTEAFF.

The chain couples TRBV3-1 (or the pseudogene TRBV3-2) to TRBJ2-1; 13 bases are a match to TRBD2. Unmatched junction bases numbered 10, after V lost 10 bases and J lost 7 bases. The CDR3 is 15 residues long. CDR1 and CDR2 (germline): LGHDT, YNNKEL (reference sequence). The CDR3 DNA is TGTGCCACCCAACAACTAGCGGGAGGGTGGAATGAGCAGTTCTTC. It codes for CATQQLAGGWNEQFF.

As to this clone: The junction does not match germline at one end; this may be a read error. The V call is TRBV19, the J call TRBJ2-3; D might be TRBD2 (5 bases). This CDR3 is 16 amino acids long. Germline V lookup: CDR1 LNHDA, CDR2 SQIVND (reference sequence). CDR3 sequence reads: CACSISGGSGVYTQYF. CDR3 DNA: TGTGCCTGTAGTATTTCTGGCGGGTCCGGTGTCTACACGCAGTATTTT.

This chain links TRBV7-9 with TRBJ2-7; maybe TRBD2 (5 bases). This CDR3 is built from 13 residues. Looked up from germline, CDR1 is SEHNR and CDR2 is FQNEAQ (reference sequence). Trimming cost V 1 base and J 7 bases, with 11 bases left between them. The CDR3 region is CASSLGILAEQYF. The CDR3 DNA reads as TGTGCCAGCAGCTTAGGAATCCTAGCAGAGCAGTACTTC.

The chain links TRBV7-8 to TRBJ2-1, with 8 bases matching TRBD2. CDR3 length: 15 amino acids. With V trimmed by 10 bases and J by 8 bases, 16 bases remained unmatched. Per the germline V gene, CDR1 is SGHVS and CDR2 is FQNEAQ. The CDR3 spells CATTGGGRPSDEQFF. The CDR3 bases are TGTGCCACCACTGGGGGCGGGAGGCCCTCTGATGAGCAGTTCTTC.

This clone has just a few counts. In the same sample, other DNA sequences code for this CDR3. The rearrangement joins TRBV11-2 to TRBJ2-1, with 14 nucleotides matching TRBD2. Germline CDR1 reads SGHAT; CDR2 reads FQNNGV. The CDR3 is 16 residues long. J lost 10 bases, V lost 5 bases, and 10 bases had no gene match. The CDR3 reads CASSLEPGLAGDEQFF. The CDR3 coding sequence is TGTGCCAGCAGCCTGGAACCGGGACTAGCGGGAGACGAGCAGTTCTTC. Using reference TRBV11-2 and TRBJ2-1 for the parts outside the CDR3, the full variable domain is EAGVAQSPRYKIIEKRQSVAFWCNPISGHATLYWYQQILGQGPKLLIQFQNNGVVDDSQLPKDRFSAERLKGVDSTLKIQPAKLEDSAVYLCASSLEPGLAGDEQFFGPGTRLTVL.

The rearrangement links TRBV10-3 to TRBJ1-2, with 7 bases fitting TRBD1. This CDR3 region has 17 residues. V was pared by 0 bases and J by 1 base, with 8 bases of the junction left unmatched. The germline V gene encodes CDR1 ENHRY and CDR2 SYGVKD. The CDR3 nucleotides read TGTGCCATCAGTGAGTCGGGACAGCGAGGGAGTAACTATGGCTACACCTTC. Translation: CAISESGQRGSNYGYTF.

V is TRBV5-1 and J is TRBJ2-1; TRBD1 agrees at 9 bases. The CDR3 consists of 18 residues. Losses at the gene ends were 1 base for V and 5 bases for J; bases not matched to a gene: 13. CDR1 SGHRS and CDR2 YFSETQ come from the germline V gene. The CDR3 reads CASSLYPGQGLSNNEQFF. For the CDR3, the DNA is TGCGCCAGCAGCTTGTATCCGGGACAGGGACTTTCCAACAATGAGCAGTTCTTC.

The rearrangement uses TRBV5-1 and TRBJ2-7; TRBD2 matches at 8 bases. CDR1 and CDR2 (germline): SGHRS, YFSETQ. This CDR3 is built from 15 residues. V was clipped by 4 bases and J by 2 bases; unmatched bases: 8. CDR3 sequence: CASSETTSGPYEQYF. The CDR3 DNA follows: TGCGCCAGCAGCGAAACTACTAGCGGTCCCTACGAGCAGTACTTC.